This TCR beta chain appears in the sequencing data of a study of cytotoxic CD8 clonotypes in ibrutinib-treated CLL. The table came from immunoSEQ multiplex PCR; TCRdb's copy has only in-frame clones and leaves some out. The table records roughly 150,000 clones, about 70% of them present only once. Per germline, CDR1 MDHEN and CDR2 SYDVKM. The germline V and J ends were trimmed by 7 bases and 3 bases, with 21 bases remaining between them. The length of the CDR3 is 16 residues. This specimen consisted of PBMCs, obtained after 24 months of ibrutinib treatment. This clonotype originated in a human donor with chronic lymphocytic leukemia. The V gene is TRBV28, the J gene TRBJ1-1, with D possibly matching TRBD1 (5 bases). Here the CDR3 reads CASTQGGATPHTEAFF. The CDR3 region has the DNA TGTGCCAGCACCCAAGGCGGGGCAACTCCACACACTGAAGCTTTCTTT.